These 21 T cell receptor beta chains originate from one sample sequenced in a study of CXCR3-negative and CXCR3-positive naive CD8 T cells. The method, 5' RACE with UMI labels, was used to prepare the TRB cDNA libraries. With the 5' RACE reads reprocessed, TCRdb shows one record per CDR3 protein and no DNA. Here the sample table reports about 130,000 distinct CDR3 sequences. Sequences were obtained from naive CXCR3- CD8+ T cells from blood. As for subset: CD45RO-CCR7+CD27+CD95- naive CD8+ T cells lacking CXCR3 (TNR3-). These receptors originate from a human donor in good health. Some clones in this sample may be carry-over from other donors' samples.

The rearrangement uses TRBV28 and TRBJ2-1; TCRdb names TRBD2, which stays unverified in the absence of DNA. Germline loops: CDR1 MDHEN, CDR2 SYDVKM. This CDR3 is built from 15 residues. The CDR3 sequence is CASSFRGRTDNEQFF. Full variable domain (remainder filled in from reference TRBV28 and TRBJ2-1): DVKVTQSSRYLVKRTGEKVFLECVQDMDHENMFWYRQDPGLGLRLIYFSYDVKMKEKGDIPEGYSVSREKKERFSLILESASTNQTSMYLCASSFRGRTDNEQFFGPGTRLTVL.

The chain joins TRBV7-9 to TRBJ2-1. The CDR3 runs to 18 residues. Per germline, CDR1 SEHNR and CDR2 FQNEAQ (reference sequence). Here the CDR3 reads CASSGSGNPEGSYNEQFF.

This chain links TRBV10-3 with TRBJ2-7; the TCRdb call, TRBD1, lacks DNA for checking. The germline V gene encodes CDR1 ENHRY and CDR2 SYGVKD. There are 14 residues in the CDR3. CDR3 loop: CAISEVGEPYEQYF.

The rearrangement joins TRBV29-1 to TRBJ2-1; TCRdb gives TRBD2 as the D gene, but with no DNA this cannot be confirmed. Germline V gives CDR1 SQVTM, CDR2 ANQGSEA. CDR3 length: 13 residues. CDR3 loop: CSVWSSEYNEQFF.

The J gene is TRBJ1-2, the V gene TRBV5-6; there is no DNA to check the TCRdb D call of TRBD1. CDR1 is SGHDT and CDR2 is YYEEEE in the germline V gene. The CDR3 is 14 amino acids. The CDR3 here is CASSWTGANYGYTF.

This chain connects TRBV28 to TRBJ2-7. Germline CDR1 is MDHEN and CDR2 is SYDVKM. The CDR3 is made up of 13 amino acids. The CDR3 sequence is CASSLGISYEQYF.

The V call is TRBV29-1, the J call TRBJ2-6. Germline assignment: CDR1 SQVTM and CDR2 ANQGSEA. The CDR3 sequence is 18 residues long. The CDR3 loop is CSVEDEARAYSGANVLTF.

This chain connects TRBV12-3 or TRBV12-4 to TRBJ2-7; as DNA is missing, the TRBD2 call by TCRdb cannot be tested. The CDR3 loop spans 14 amino acids. The CDR3 region is CASSPPDSTHEQYF.

V usage is TRBV2 and J usage is TRBJ2-7. The CDR3 has 15 residues. The germline V gene encodes CDR1 SNHLY and CDR2 FYNNEI. The CDR3 is CASSERSVQYYEQYF.

The genes are TRBV27 and TRBJ2-1; TCRdb picks TRBD2, but there is no DNA to check that call. The germline gives CDR1 MNHEY, CDR2 SMNVEV (reference sequence). This CDR3 contains 13 residues. CDR3 region: CASSGPLHNEQFF.

This chain's CDR3 is CSVRIWDRAFADTQYF. The chain links TRBV29-1 to TRBJ2-3; TCRdb returns TRBD1, unconfirmable since there is no DNA. Germline V gene data show CDR1 as SQVTM and CDR2 as ANQGSEA. This CDR3 is built from 16 residues.

The chain is built from TRBV12-3 or TRBV12-4 and TRBJ1-5. There are 14 residues in the CDR3. CDR3 sequence: CASSKGGFNQPQHF.

The rearrangement uses TRBV7-9 and TRBJ2-7; absent DNA, TCRdb's TRBD2 call cannot be checked. There are 16 residues in the CDR3. Germline CDR1 reads SEHNR; CDR2 reads FQNEAQ (reference sequence). This chain's CDR3 is CASSSPLSGDPYEQYF.

The chain employs TRBV4-1 and TRBJ2-1; lacking DNA, the TRBD2 call made by TCRdb goes unchecked. This CDR3 region has 16 residues. The germline V gene encodes CDR1 MGHRA and CDR2 YSYEKL. The CDR3 sequence: CASSQWGLPSDNEQFF.

The chain has TRBV15 and TRBJ2-7. CDR1 is LNHNV, CDR2 YYDKDF, per germline (reference sequence). The CDR3 spans 12 residues. The CDR3 region is CATSRDAGEQYF.

The rearrangement links TRBV2 to TRBJ1-2; there is no DNA to check the TCRdb D call of TRBD1. Looked up from germline, CDR1 is SNHLY and CDR2 is FYNNEI. This CDR3 region has 13 residues. CDR3 loop: CASDRAGIFGYTF.

The V and J genes are TRBV29-1 and TRBJ2-3; TCRdb's D call, TRBD1, is unchecked because there is no DNA. The CDR3 has 15 amino acids. Germline V lookup: CDR1 SQVTM, CDR2 ANQGSEA. The chain's CDR3 is CSVEGRGRSTDTQYF.

The V gene is TRBV7-2, the J gene TRBJ2-5; TCRdb returns TRBD2, unconfirmable since there is no DNA. Germline V gene sequence: CDR1 SGHTA, CDR2 FQGNSA. The CDR3 is 15 amino acids. The CDR3 here is CASSLVSGGAVAQYF. Full variable domain (outside the CDR3, taken from reference TRBV7-2 and TRBJ2-5): GAGVSQSPSNKVTEKGKDVELRCDPISGHTALYWYRQSLGQGLEFLIYFQGNSAPDKSGLPSDRFSAERTGGSVSTLTIQRTQQEDSAVYLCASSLVSGGAVAQYFGPGTRLLVL.

The V call is TRBV7-6, the J call TRBJ2-3; TCRdb selects TRBD1, and the lack of DNA leaves this call unchecked. This CDR3 is built from 16 residues. Looked up from germline, CDR1 is SGHVS and CDR2 is FNYEAQ. The CDR3 reads CASSLDGRGSTDTQYF.

The chain links TRBV12-3 or TRBV12-4 to TRBJ2-7; TCRdb outputs TRBD2, but without DNA this stays unchecked. The CDR3 loop spans 14 amino acids. The chain's CDR3 is CASSPDFRTYEQYF.

The chain recombines TRBV30 with TRBJ1-1. Germline assignment: CDR1 GTSNPN and CDR2 SVGIG (reference sequence). This CDR3 is built from 12 residues. The CDR3 is CAWSVTNLEAFF.